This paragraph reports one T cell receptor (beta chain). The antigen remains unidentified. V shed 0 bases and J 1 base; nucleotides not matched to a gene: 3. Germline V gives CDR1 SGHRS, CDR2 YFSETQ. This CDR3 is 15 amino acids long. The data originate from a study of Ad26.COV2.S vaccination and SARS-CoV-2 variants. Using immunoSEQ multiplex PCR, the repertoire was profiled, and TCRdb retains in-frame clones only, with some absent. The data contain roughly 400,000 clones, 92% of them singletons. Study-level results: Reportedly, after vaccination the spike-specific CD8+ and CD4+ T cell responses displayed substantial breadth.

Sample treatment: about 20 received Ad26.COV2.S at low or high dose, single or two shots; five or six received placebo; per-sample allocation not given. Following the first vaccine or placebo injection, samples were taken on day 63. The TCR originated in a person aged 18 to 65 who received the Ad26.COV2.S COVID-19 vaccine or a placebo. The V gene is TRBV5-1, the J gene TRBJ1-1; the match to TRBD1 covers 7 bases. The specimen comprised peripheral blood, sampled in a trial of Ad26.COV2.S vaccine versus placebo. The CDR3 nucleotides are TGCGCCAGCAGCTTGGGTAGGACAGGGAACACTGAAGCTTTCTTT. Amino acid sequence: CASSLGRTGNTEAFF.